This T cell receptor beta chain is from a study of T cell changes during pregnancy in multiple sclerosis. Some clones are missing from TCRdb's copy, which holds only in-frame ones; the method was immunoSEQ multiplex PCR. In the table there are some 26,000 clones, roughly 89% of which are singletons. Germline V lookup: CDR1 LGHNA, CDR2 YNFKEQ. V dropped 2 bases and J dropped 4 bases, with 18 bases sitting between them. This CDR3 spans 17 amino acids. Material: CD4+ T cells from peripheral blood mononuclear cells, obtained in the first trimester of pregnancy. This chain joins TRBV4-2 and TRBJ2-1; maybe TRBD2 (6 bases). The origin of this receptor is a female donor in good health, enrolled as a control in a pregnancy study. CDR3 coding DNA: TGTGCCAGCAGCCAAACTATGACGGGAGCTCTATACAATGAGCAGTTCTTC. Translating it yields CASSQTMTGALYNEQFF.